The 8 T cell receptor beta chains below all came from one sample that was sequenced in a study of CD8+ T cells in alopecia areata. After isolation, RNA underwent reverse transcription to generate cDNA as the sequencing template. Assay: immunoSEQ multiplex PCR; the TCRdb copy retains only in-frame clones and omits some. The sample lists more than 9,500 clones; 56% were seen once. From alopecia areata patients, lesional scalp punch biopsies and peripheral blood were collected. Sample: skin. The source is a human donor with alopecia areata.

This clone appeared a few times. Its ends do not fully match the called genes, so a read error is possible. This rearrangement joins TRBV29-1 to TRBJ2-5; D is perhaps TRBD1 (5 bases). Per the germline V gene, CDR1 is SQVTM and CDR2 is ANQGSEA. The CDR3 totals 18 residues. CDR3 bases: TGCAGCGGTGAAGGGCTAGTTGGCAGGGCGACGACACAAGAGACCCAGTACTTC. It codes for CSGEGLVGRATTQETQYF. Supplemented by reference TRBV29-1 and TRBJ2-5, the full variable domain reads SAVISQKPSRDICQRGTSLTIQCQVDSQVTMMFWYRQQPGQSLTLIATANQGSEATYESGFVIDKFPISRPNLTFSTLTVSNMSPEDSSIYLCSGEGLVGRATTQETQYFGPGTRLLVL.

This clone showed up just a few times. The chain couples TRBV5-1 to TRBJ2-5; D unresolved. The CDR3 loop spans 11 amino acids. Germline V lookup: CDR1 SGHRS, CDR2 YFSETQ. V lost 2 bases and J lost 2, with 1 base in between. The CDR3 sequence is CASSFQETQYF. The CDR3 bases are TGCGCCAGCAGCTTTCAAGAGACCCAGTACTTC.

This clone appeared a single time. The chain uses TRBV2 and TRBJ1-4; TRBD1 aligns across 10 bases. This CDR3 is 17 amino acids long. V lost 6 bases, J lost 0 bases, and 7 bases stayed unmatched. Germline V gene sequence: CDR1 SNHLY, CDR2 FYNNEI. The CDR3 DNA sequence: TGTGCCAGCAGCCCGGGACAGGGGATCCCAACTAATGAAAAACTGTTTTTT. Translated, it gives CASSPGQGIPTNEKLFF.

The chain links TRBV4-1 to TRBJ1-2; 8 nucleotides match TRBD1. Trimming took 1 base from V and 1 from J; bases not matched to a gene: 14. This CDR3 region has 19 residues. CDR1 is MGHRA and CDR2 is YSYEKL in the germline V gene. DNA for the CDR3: TGCGCCAGCAGCCAAGCGGGGGTCACAGGGGGACGATTTAACTATGGCTACACCTTC. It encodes CASSQAGVTGGRFNYGYTF.

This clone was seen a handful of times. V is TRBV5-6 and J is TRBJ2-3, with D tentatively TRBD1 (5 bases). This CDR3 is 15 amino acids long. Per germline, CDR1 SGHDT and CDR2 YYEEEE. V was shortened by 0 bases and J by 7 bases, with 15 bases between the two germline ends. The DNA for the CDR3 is TGTGCCAGCAGCTTGGGGACACTTAGTGGATATACGCAGTATTTT. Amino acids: CASSLGTLSGYTQYF.

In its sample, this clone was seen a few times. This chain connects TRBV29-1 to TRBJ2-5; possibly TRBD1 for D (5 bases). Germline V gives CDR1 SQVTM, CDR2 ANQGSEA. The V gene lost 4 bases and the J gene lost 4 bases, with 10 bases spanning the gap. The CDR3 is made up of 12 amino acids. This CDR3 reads CSVGKRGETQYF. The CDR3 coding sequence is TGCAGCGTTGGTAAAAGGGGAGAGACCCAGTACTTC.

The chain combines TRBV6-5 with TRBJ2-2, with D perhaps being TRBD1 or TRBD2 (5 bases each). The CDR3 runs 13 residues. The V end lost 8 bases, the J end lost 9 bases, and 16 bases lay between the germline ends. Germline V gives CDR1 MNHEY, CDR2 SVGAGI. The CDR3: CASRQRFNRELFF. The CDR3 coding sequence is TGTGCCAGCCGACAGCGGTTTAACAGGGAGCTGTTTTTT.

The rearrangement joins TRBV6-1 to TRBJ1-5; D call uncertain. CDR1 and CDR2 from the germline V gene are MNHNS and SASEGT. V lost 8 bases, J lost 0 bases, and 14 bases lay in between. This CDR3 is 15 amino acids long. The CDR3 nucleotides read TGTGCCAGCGAGGGTGCCGATTATAGCAATCAGCCCCAGCATTTT. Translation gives CASEGADYSNQPQHF.